These 13 T cell receptor beta chains were all obtained from the same sample, sequenced in a study of T cells in localized non-small cell lung cancer. The protocol was immunoSEQ multiplex PCR, while the TCRdb copy is restricted to in-frame clones and leaves out a portion. The table has around 6,400 clones, roughly 23% seen once. The starting material was lung tumor tissue, obtained before any cancer treatment. These receptors originate from a female donor at least 60 years old with stage I lung adenocarcinoma.

The chain has TRBV6-8 and TRBJ2-7, with D perhaps TRBD1 (6 bases). V gave up 6 bases and J gave up 2 bases, with 17 bases separating them. The CDR3 is 15 residues long. Looked up from germline, CDR1 is MNHGY and CDR2 is SAAAGT. CDR3 coding DNA: TGTGCCAGCAGAGAGGATTGGGCAGGGGCCTACGAGCAGTACTTC. Translation gives CASREDWAGAYEQYF.

This clone occurred a few times. The chain uses TRBV30 and TRBJ2-3, with 9 nucleotides matching TRBD1. The CDR3 extends over 14 amino acids. V dropped 3 bases and J dropped 5; count of bases not matched to a gene: 6. Germline-derived CDR1 and CDR2 are GTSNPN and SVGIG (reference sequence). The CDR3 here is CAWRPQGAIDTQYF. The CDR3 nucleotides are TGTGCCTGGAGGCCACAGGGGGCTATAGATACGCAGTATTTT.

This clone was seen a few times. V usage is TRBV28 and J usage is TRBJ2-1, with TRBD2 identical over 9 bases. The CDR3 contains 16 residues. V lost 5 bases, J lost 5 bases, and 10 bases stayed unmatched. In germline, CDR1 is MDHEN, CDR2 SYDVKM. The CDR3 DNA is TGTGCCAGCAGTGTCACAGCTAGCGGGAATCACAATGAGCAGTTCTTC. It is translated as CASSVTASGNHNEQFF.

The V gene is TRBV9, the J gene TRBJ1-2; 9 bases map to TRBD1. The ends lost 5 bases at V and 7 bases at J; junction bases unmatched: 6. The CDR3 sequence is 13 residues long. CDR1 and CDR2 (germline): SGDLS, YYNGEE. This chain's CDR3 is CASREQGAAGYTF. CDR3 in DNA: TGTGCCAGCAGGGAACAGGGGGCGGCTGGCTACACCTTC. Supplemented by reference TRBV9 and TRBJ1-2, the full variable domain reads DSGVTQTPKHLITATGQRVTLRCSPRSGDLSVYWYQQSLDQGLQFLIQYYNGEERAKGNILERFSAQQFPDLHSELNLSSLELGDSALYFCASREQGAAGYTFGSGTRLTVV.

The rearrangement joins TRBV11-3 to TRBJ2-7; either TRBD1 or TRBD2 may supply D (5 bases each). Germline V lookup: CDR1 SGHNT, CDR2 YENEEA. The CDR3 sequence is 15 residues long. Trimming removed 3 bases from V and 4 bases from J, with 16 bases in between. The CDR3 nucleotides are TGTGCCAGCAGCTTGGGGGTCAGGGCCTCGTACGAGCAGTACTTC. Protein product: CASSLGVRASYEQYF. Drawing the rest from reference TRBV11-3 and TRBJ2-7, the complete variable domain is EAGVVQSPRYKIIEKKQPVAFWCNPISGHNTLYWYLQNLGQGPELLIRYENEEAVDDSQLPKDRFSAERLKGVDSTLKIQPAELGDSAVYLCASSLGVRASYEQYFGPGTRLTVT.

The V call is TRBV6-8, the J call TRBJ2-3; 7 bases fit TRBD2. CDR3 length: 14 amino acids. The ends lost 8 bases at V and 0 bases at J; junction bases unmatched: 5. From germline, CDR1 is MNHGY and CDR2 SAAAGT. CDR3 residues: CASLPSGSTDTQYF. The CDR3 DNA is TGTGCCAGCCTCCCTAGCGGTAGCACAGATACGCAGTATTTT.

Only a few counts were recorded for this clone. The chain is built from TRBV6-8 and TRBJ2-1; 8 bases fit TRBD2. The V and J ends lost 10 bases and 3 bases, in that order; junction bases with no gene match: 8. The germline V gene encodes CDR1 MNHGY and CDR2 SAAAGT. This CDR3 is 14 amino acids long. CDR3 coding DNA: TGTGCCACGGGGCTGGGACTAGTCTACAATGAGCAGTTCTTC. Amino acids: CATGLGLVYNEQFF.

Only a few counts were recorded for this clone. The genes are TRBV9 and TRBJ2-5; D remains unclear. The CDR3 loop spans 16 amino acids. CDR1 is SGDLS, CDR2 YYNGEE, per germline. V was pared by 3 bases and J by 0 bases, with 15 bases between. CDR3 DNA: TGTGCCAGCAGCGCCGGGCGAGCAGCGTACCAAGAGACCCAGTACTTC. It codes for CASSAGRAAYQETQYF.

The rearrangement links TRBV6-8 to TRBJ2-7, with D possibly being TRBD2 (6 bases). The germline gives CDR1 MNHGY, CDR2 SAAAGT. The V end lost 2 bases, the J end lost 6 bases, and 14 bases lay between the germline ends. The CDR3 runs 14 residues. CDR3 nucleotides: TGTGCCAGCAGTTACGACGGTGTGGGAGGCGAGCAGTACTTC. It encodes CASSYDGVGGEQYF.

The sample holds a few counts of this clone. The chain couples TRBV6-8 to TRBJ1-2, with D perhaps matching TRBD1 (5 bases). The germline CDR1 and CDR2 sequences are MNHGY and SAAAGT. CDR3 size: 15 residues. Between the trimmed V and J ends, which lost 5 bases and 4 bases, there was a span of 17 bases. CDR3 DNA: TGTGCCAGCAGTGCGTTGACAGCCGACAGCTATGGCTACACCTTC. Translating gives CASSALTADSYGYTF.

This clone came up a few times. The V and J genes are TRBV9 and TRBJ1-3; a possible D gene is TRBD1 (6 bases). The length of the CDR3 is 14 residues. CDR1 is SGDLS, CDR2 YYNGEE, per germline. Trimming left V 5 bases short and J 7 bases short, with 16 bases between. The CDR3 reads CASSGGGTLNTIYF. The CDR3 DNA sequence: TGTGCCAGCAGTGGGGGAGGGACACTGAACACCATATATTTT.

The genes are TRBV6-8 and TRBJ1-1; 9 bases line up with TRBD1. The CDR3 consists of 17 residues. CDR1 is MNHGY, CDR2 SAAAGT, per germline. J was trimmed by 10 bases and V by 0 bases; bases with no gene match: 15. The CDR3 region has the DNA TGTGCCAGCAGTTACTCGAAGTCCGACAGGGGGTTTAAATCAGCTTTCTTT. Protein product: CASSYSKSDRGFKSAFF.

This clone was seen only a few times. The chain is built from TRBV6-8 and TRBJ1-3; 8 nucleotides align to TRBD1. V gave up 6 bases and J gave up 6 bases; unmatched junction bases: 7. Germline loops: CDR1 MNHGY, CDR2 SAAAGT. The CDR3 has 14 residues. The CDR3 loop is CASSLETGVNTIYF. In nucleotides, the CDR3 is TGTGCCAGCAGCCTTGAGACAGGGGTAAACACCATATATTTT.